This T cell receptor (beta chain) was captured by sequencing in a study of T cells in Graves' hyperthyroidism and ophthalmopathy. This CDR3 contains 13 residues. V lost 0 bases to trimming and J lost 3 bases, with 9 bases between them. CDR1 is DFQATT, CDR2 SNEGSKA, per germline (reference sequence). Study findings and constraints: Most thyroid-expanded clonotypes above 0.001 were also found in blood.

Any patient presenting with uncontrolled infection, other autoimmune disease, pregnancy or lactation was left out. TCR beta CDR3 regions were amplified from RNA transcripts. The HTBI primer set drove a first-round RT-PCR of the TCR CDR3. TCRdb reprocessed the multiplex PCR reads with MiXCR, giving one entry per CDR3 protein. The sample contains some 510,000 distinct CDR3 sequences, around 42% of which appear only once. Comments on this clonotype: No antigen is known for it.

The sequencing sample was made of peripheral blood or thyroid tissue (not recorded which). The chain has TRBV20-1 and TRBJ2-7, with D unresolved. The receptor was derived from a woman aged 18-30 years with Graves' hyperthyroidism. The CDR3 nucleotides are TGCAGTGCTAGAGAGGGCCGGTACTACGAGCAGTACTTC. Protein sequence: CSAREGRYYEQYF.